The 23 T cell receptor beta chains listed next were all sequenced from one sample in a study of OX40 agonist ivuxolimab in advanced cancers. The library was produced with the immunoSEQ multiplex PCR assay. Imported from immuneACCESS, the table was reduced by TCRdb to in-frame sequences with V and J called. These copies leave out some clones; in studies compared against another copy, an unresolved V gene accounts for under half, and the cause of the remainder is not known. Here the sample has 60,000 to 75,000 clones; 88% occur a single time. Jointly, the top ten make up about 2.1% of the sample. The sample in question was CD4+ or CD8+ T cells sorted from blood, obtained in a trial of the OX40 agonist ivuxolimab. Receptor source: an adult with an advanced solid tumor such as melanoma, head and neck, liver or kidney cancer.

The gene calls are TRBV7-9 and TRBJ2-5, with D unresolved. The V gene lost 2 bases and the J gene lost 3 bases, with 1 base spanning the gap. Germline loops: CDR1 SEHNR, CDR2 FQNEAQ (reference sequence). This CDR3 is built from 11 residues. The CDR3 sequence: CASSLKETQYF. The CDR3 DNA reads as TGTGCCAGCAGCTTAAAAGAGACCCAGTACTTC.

With respect to this clone: An end of the junction differs from the germline gene, which may be a read error. The chain carries TRBV4-1 and TRBJ1-1; D unresolved. Germline CDR1 and CDR2: MGHRA and YSYEKL. The CDR3 loop spans 14 amino acids. In DNA form, the CDR3 reads TGCGCCAGCACCCAACACATTTTCGTCCCTGAAGCTTTCTTT. Its protein product is CASTQHIFVPEAFF.

The rearrangement links TRBV2 to TRBJ2-7, with D uncertain. The germline V gene encodes CDR1 SNHLY and CDR2 FYNNEI. This CDR3 contains 14 residues. With 1 base removed from V and 2 bases from J, the gap between germline ends came to 9 bases. CDR3 DNA sequence: TGTGCCAGCAGTGAAGTACGGTCTACCTACGAGCAGTACTTC. It specifies CASSEVRSTYEQYF. The complete variable domain, with remaining parts taken from reference TRBV2 and TRBJ2-7, reads EPEVTQTPSHQVTQMGQEVILRCVPISNHLYFYWYRQILGQKVEFLVSFYNNEISEKSEIFDDQFSVERPDGSNFTLKIRSTKLEDSAMYFCASSEVRSTYEQYFGPGTRLTVT.

The chain links TRBV21-1 to TRBJ1-3; the tabulated D call, TRBD1, remains unverified against the DNA. TRBV21-1 is a pseudogene locus. This CDR3 region has 15 residues. CDR3 sequence: CASSIPGGAGNTIYF. The CDR3 DNA reads as TGTGCCAGCAGCATTCCAGGGGGCGCCGGAAACACCATATATTTT.

The chain uses TRBV19 and TRBJ2-1; no firm D call. Germline V gene lookup returns CDR1 LNHDA and CDR2 SQIVND (reference sequence). CDR3 size: 12 residues. Trimming took off 2 bases at V and 6 bases at J, with 5 bases between the two ends. CDR3 amino acids: CASSISPNEQFF. The DNA for the CDR3 is TGTGCCAGTAGTATATCCCCCAATGAGCAGTTCTTC.

V usage is TRBV4-1 and J usage is TRBJ2-3, with 14 bases identical to TRBD2. The germline CDR1 and CDR2 sequences are MGHRA and YSYEKL. J was trimmed by 6 bases and V by 3 bases; bases with no gene match: 5. CDR3 length: 16 amino acids. The CDR3 DNA reads as TGCGCCAGCAGCCAGGGGACTAGCGGGGGAGTGGATACGCAGTATTTT. Encoded protein: CASSQGTSGGVDTQYF.

The chain joins TRBV6-1 to TRBJ2-5, with D perhaps assigned TRBD1 or TRBD2 (5 bases each). The germline V and J ends were trimmed by 5 bases and 5 bases, with 18 bases remaining between them. The CDR3 runs 15 residues. CDR1 is MNHNS, CDR2 SASEGT, per germline. CDR3 nucleotide sequence: TGTGCCAGCAGTCCGACGGGGACCCCTCTGGAGACCCAGTACTTC. Protein product: CASSPTGTPLETQYF.

The chain uses TRBV27 and TRBJ1-6; D is ambiguous. Germline V lookup: CDR1 MNHEY, CDR2 SMNVEV (reference sequence). The V and J ends lost 5 bases and 3 bases respectively, with 17 bases between them. The CDR3 has 17 residues. Written as DNA, the CDR3 is TGTGCCAGCAGTCCCTCTTTCCGGACGGGCTATAATTCACCCCTCCACTTT. Translating it yields CASSPSFRTGYNSPLHF.

The chain is built from TRBV7-9 and TRBJ1-2; 7 bases are shared with TRBD1. The CDR3 extends over 17 amino acids. From germline, CDR1 is SEHNR and CDR2 FQNEAQ (reference sequence). The trim removed 4 bases at V and 0 bases at J, leaving 11 bases unmatched. The CDR3 sequence: CASSSSSGQATNYGYTF. CDR3 DNA sequence: TGTGCCAGCAGCTCCTCATCTGGACAGGCTACTAACTATGGCTACACCTTC.

This chain joins TRBV28 and TRBJ2-3, with TRBD2 matching over 7 bases. V lost 4 bases, J lost 2 bases, and 6 bases stayed unmatched. Germline V CDR1 and CDR2: MDHEN, SYDVKM. The CDR3 contains 15 residues. The CDR3 here is CASSSVSGFTDTQYF. The DNA for the CDR3 is TGTGCCAGCAGTTCAGTTAGCGGGTTCACAGATACGCAGTATTTT.

The chain has TRBV11-2 and TRBJ2-5; 9 nucleotides match TRBD1. CDR1 SGHAT and CDR2 FQNNGV come from the germline V gene. After removal of 0 bases from V and 5 bases from J, the junction contained 7 bases not matched to a gene. The CDR3 has 16 amino acids. The DNA for the CDR3 is TGTGCCAGCAGCTTAGATGGGACAGGGTTCGGGGAGACCCAGTACTTC. It specifies CASSLDGTGFGETQYF.

The chain recombines TRBV21-1 with TRBJ2-3; TRBD2, the table's D call, lacks a check against the DNA. TRBV21-1 corresponds to a pseudogene. The CDR3 runs 21 residues. The CDR3 DNA follows: TGTGCCAGCAGCAAAGGTTTAGAACTAGCGGGAGAATGTACTAGCACAGATACGCAGTATTTT. It codes for CASSKGLELAGECTSTDTQYF.

This clone came up a few times. J is TRBJ2-5 and V is TRBV11-1, with a tentative D call TRBD2 (6 bases). Germline V gene lookup returns CDR1 SGHAT and CDR2 FQDESV (reference sequence). The CDR3 extends over 13 amino acids. V shed 6 bases and J shed 5 bases, with 13 bases lying between them. CDR3 protein: CASSKQAGETQYF. CDR3 nucleotide sequence: TGTGCCAGCAGTAAACAGGCGGGGGAGACCCAGTACTTC.

V usage is TRBV2 and J usage is TRBJ2-7; a weak D match, TRBD2 (6 bases). Germline loops: CDR1 SNHLY, CDR2 FYNNEI. V lost 8 bases, J lost 6 bases, and 11 bases lay in between. CDR3 length equals 11 residues. The CDR3 here is CASSIAAEQYF. The CDR3 DNA reads as TGTGCCAGCTCTATAGCGGCCGAGCAGTACTTC.

The CDR3 coding sequence is TGTGCCAGCTCACAGCCCCTAGAAGGTTCGGGCACAGATACGCAGTATTTT. It yields the protein CASSQPLEGSGTDTQYF. The chain recombines TRBV18 with TRBJ2-3, with D unclear. There are 17 residues in the CDR3. Germline-derived CDR1 and CDR2 are KGHSH and LQKENI. V lost 4 bases to trimming and J lost 1 base, with 18 bases between them.

The chain joins TRBV11-2 to TRBJ2-3; tentative D call: TRBD1 (5 bases). This CDR3 is 16 amino acids long. Germline loops: CDR1 SGHAT, CDR2 FQNNGV. Trimming pared 4 bases from V and 1 base from J, leaving 15 bases between. This CDR3 reads CASSSQTAQRTDTQYF. The CDR3 region has the DNA TGTGCCAGCAGCTCCCAGACAGCCCAGCGCACAGATACGCAGTATTTT.

The V and J genes are TRBV11-3 and TRBJ2-3, with TRBD1 identical over 7 bases. Germline loops: CDR1 SGHNT, CDR2 YENEEA. This CDR3 contains 14 residues. Losses at the gene ends were 3 bases for V and 6 bases for J; bases not matched to a gene: 6. In DNA form, the CDR3 reads TGTGCCAGCAGCTTCTCCAGGGGGTCTGATACGCAGTATTTT. Encoded protein: CASSFSRGSDTQYF.

A few counts support this clone. The rearrangement links TRBV6-6 to TRBJ2-5; 7 bases line up with TRBD2. Unmatched junction bases numbered 10, after V lost 6 bases and J lost 6 bases. CDR1 and CDR2 (germline): MNHNY, SVGAGI (reference sequence). This CDR3 is 14 amino acids long. The chain's CDR3 is CASSPGTKKKTQYF. In nucleotides, the CDR3 is TGTGCCAGCAGCCCCGGGACTAAAAAGAAGACCCAGTACTTC.

This clone was seen just once. The chain has TRBV19 and TRBJ2-6; D call uncertain. Germline CDR1 LNHDA, CDR2 SQIVND (reference sequence). CDR3 length: 19 residues. Trimming removed 5 bases at V and 0 bases at J, with 20 bases between. The CDR3 DNA sequence: TGTGCCAGTAGTCCCGGTCAGGCGTTTTCTCTCTCTGGGGCCAACGTCCTGACTTTC. Protein product: CASSPGQAFSLSGANVLTF.

The chain combines TRBV7-9 with TRBJ2-1, with unresolved D. Germline V gene sequence: CDR1 SEHNR, CDR2 FQNEAQ (reference sequence). The CDR3 is 14 residues long. V was pared by 5 bases and J by 3 bases, with 11 bases between. CDR3 nucleotides: TGTGCCAGCAGCCCCCCATCTGACTACAATGAGCAGTTCTTC. Its protein product is CASSPPSDYNEQFF.

This chain connects TRBV7-8 to TRBJ2-3, with a possible D match to TRBD2 (6 bases). V was pared by 1 base and J by 3 bases, with 8 bases between. CDR1 SGHVS and CDR2 FQNEAQ come from the germline V gene. CDR3 length: 14 amino acids. This chain's CDR3 is CASSLVRETDTQYF. The DNA for the CDR3 is TGTGCCAGCAGCTTAGTTCGGGAGACAGATACGCAGTATTTT.

The V gene is TRBV10-1, the J gene TRBJ2-1; 7 bases map to TRBD2. The CDR3 loop spans 16 amino acids. Germline assignment: CDR1 WNHNN and CDR2 SYGVQD (reference sequence). V shed 3 bases and J 5 bases; nucleotides not matched to a gene: 10. CDR3 in DNA: TGCGCCAGCAGTGATAATAAGGCTAGCGGACACAATGAGCAGTTCTTC. It yields the protein CASSDNKASGHNEQFF.

CDR3 sequence reads: CASSLWSGGNYGYTF. Here the CDR3 DNA reads TGCGCCAGCAGCTTGTGGTCCGGTGGGAACTATGGCTACACCTTC. This chain joins TRBV5-1 and TRBJ1-2; D gene ambiguous. Per germline, CDR1 SGHRS and CDR2 YFSETQ. The CDR3 is 15 amino acids. V dropped 1 base and J dropped 2 bases, with 12 bases sitting between them. The variable domain in full, completed from reference TRBV5-1 and TRBJ1-2, reads KAGVTQTPRYLIKTRGQQVTLSCSPISGHRSVSWYQQTPGQGLQFLFEYFSETQRNKGNFPGRFSGRQFSNSRSEMNVSTLELGDSALYLCASSLWSGGNYGYTFGSGTRLTVV.